This T cell receptor beta chain was sequenced in a study of shared clonotypes between healthy human individuals. The CDR3 covers 11 residues. Trimming stripped 5 bases from V and 8 bases from J, with 12 bases between. Germline CDR1 is DFQATT and CDR2 is SNEGSKA (reference sequence). Profiled with immunoSEQ multiplex PCR; TCRdb holds only in-frame clones, not every one. Counted here are 850,000 to 1,100,000 clones, approximately 80% occurring once; the ten biggest clones make up 0.89%. The study's findings and limits: The represented genetic and exposure-history diversity was limited by the small number of donors.

Comments on this clone: Its antigen is currently unknown.

This clonotype originated in a man aged 18 to 30 in good health. Some clones in this sample may be carry-over from other donors' samples. Sequencing used memory CD4+ T cells from PBMCs. Subset meaning: CD45RA-negative fraction. V usage is TRBV20-1 and J usage is TRBJ1-1; no clear D gene. CDR3 sequence (DNA): TGCAGTGCTCCCAATTTCCCGGAAGCTTTCTTT. It codes for CSAPNFPEAFF.